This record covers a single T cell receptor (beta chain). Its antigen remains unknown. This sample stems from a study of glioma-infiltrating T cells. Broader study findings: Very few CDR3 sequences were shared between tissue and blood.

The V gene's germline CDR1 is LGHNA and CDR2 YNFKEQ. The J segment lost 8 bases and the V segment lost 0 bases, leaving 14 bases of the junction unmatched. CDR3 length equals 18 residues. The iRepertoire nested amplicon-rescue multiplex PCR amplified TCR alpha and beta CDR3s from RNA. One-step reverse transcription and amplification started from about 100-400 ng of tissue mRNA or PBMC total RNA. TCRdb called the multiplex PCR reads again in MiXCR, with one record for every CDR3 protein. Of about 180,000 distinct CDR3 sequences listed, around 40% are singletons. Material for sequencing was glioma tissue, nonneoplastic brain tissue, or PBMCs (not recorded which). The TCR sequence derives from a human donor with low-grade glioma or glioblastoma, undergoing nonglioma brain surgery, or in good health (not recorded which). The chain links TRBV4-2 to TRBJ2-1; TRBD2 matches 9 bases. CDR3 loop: CASSQDGGRDLGGDEQFF. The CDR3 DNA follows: TGTGCCAGCAGCCAAGATGGCGGGAGGGACCTAGGGGGAGATGAGCAGTTCTTC.